This entry lists 10 T cell receptor beta chains sequenced from one sample in a study of metastatic and nonmetastatic thyroid tumors (dated by TCRdb to the early 2020s). The method behind the library was PCR. TCRdb shows the sequencer as Illumina HiSeq 4000. TCRdb redid the processing of the public reads, applying fastp at Q25 and MiXCR, and retained in-frame beta chains. The sample table contains roughly 24,000 clones; only one count was recorded for over 20% of them. The leading ten clones occupy roughly 13% of the sample. Before undergoing thyroid surgery, none of the patients had been given any kind of treatment. The sequenced sample consisted of blood. The receptors shown here come from a male donor with papillary thyroid cancer or a benign thyroid nodule (not recorded which). Some clones in this sample may be carry-over from other donors' samples.

This clone was seen many times. The chain links TRBV5-1 to TRBJ2-5; 7 bases map to TRBD2. The CDR3 totals 17 residues. The ends lost 1 base at V and 7 bases at J; junction bases unmatched: 16. Germline V lookup: CDR1 SGHRS, CDR2 YFSETQ. The CDR3 region has the DNA TGCGCCAGCAGCTTGCGCGCGGCTAGCGGAGGTGAGGGGACCCAGTACTTC. Translated, it gives CASSLRAASGGEGTQYF.

This clone has ten or more counts. The genes are TRBV28 and TRBJ2-1, with TRBD2 matching over 10 bases. The CDR3 contains 18 residues. V lost 6 bases, J lost 0 bases, and 11 bases stayed unmatched. CDR1 is MDHEN, CDR2 SYDVKM, per germline. CDR3 amino acids: CASSHWGSGRGSYNEQFF. The CDR3 DNA reads as TGTGCCAGCAGCCATTGGGGGAGCGGGAGGGGCTCCTACAATGAGCAGTTCTTC. Looking up the rest from reference TRBV28 and TRBJ2-1 gives the full variable domain: DVKVTQSSRYLVKRTGEKVFLECVQDMDHENMFWYRQDPGLGLRLIYFSYDVKMKEKGDIPEGYSVSREKKERFSLILESASTNQTSMYLCASSHWGSGRGSYNEQFFGPGTRLTVL.

This clone was observed at least ten times. This chain links TRBV6-4 with TRBJ2-1; D is uncertain. Germline V gene lookup returns CDR1 MRHNA and CDR2 SNTAGT. V dropped 2 bases and J dropped 0 bases, with 8 bases sitting between them. CDR3 size: 15 residues. The CDR3 DNA reads TGTGCCAGCAGTGACGGCCAGTCCTCCTACAATGAGCAGTTCTTC. It encodes CASSDGQSSYNEQFF.

This clone was observed a handful of times. V and J are TRBV2 and TRBJ2-7, with D tentatively TRBD1 (6 bases). Germline V gene lookup returns CDR1 SNHLY and CDR2 FYNNEI. The CDR3 runs to 13 residues. The germline V and J ends were trimmed by 4 bases and 2 bases, with 9 bases remaining between them. The CDR3 DNA is TGTGCCAGCAGTGCACAGGGCCCCTACGAGCAGTACTTC. Residues: CASSAQGPYEQYF. The entire variable domain, with the rest obtained from reference TRBV2 and TRBJ2-7, is as follows: EPEVTQTPSHQVTQMGQEVILRCVPISNHLYFYWYRQILGQKVEFLVSFYNNEISEKSEIFDDQFSVERPDGSNFTLKIRSTKLEDSAMYFCASSAQGPYEQYFGPGTRLTVT.

This clone was picked up many times. The chain joins TRBV7-8 to TRBJ1-4; no clear D. CDR3 length: 13 amino acids. Per germline, CDR1 SGHVS and CDR2 FQNEAQ. Trimming took off 1 base at V and 8 bases at J, with 8 bases between the two ends. CDR3 sequence: CASSLGMGEKLFF. The CDR3 nucleotides are TGTGCCAGCAGCTTAGGAATGGGGGAAAAACTGTTTTTT.

The genes are TRBV20-1 and TRBJ2-7; 9 nucleotides agree with TRBD1. This CDR3 region has 12 residues. V shed 5 bases, J shed 6 bases, and the junction held 5 bases outside the gene matches. Germline V CDR1 and CDR2: DFQATT, SNEGSKA (reference sequence). The CDR3 protein is CSASGTGPEQYF. CDR3 nucleotide sequence: TGCAGTGCTTCCGGGACAGGGCCCGAGCAGTACTTC.

This clone was observed at least ten times. This chain joins TRBV29-1 and TRBJ2-2; a possible D gene is TRBD1 (7 bases). V gave up 7 bases and J gave up 3 bases, with 15 bases separating them. The CDR3 loop spans 14 amino acids. In germline, CDR1 is SQVTM, CDR2 ANQGSEA. The CDR3: CSGRGDRDTGELFF. The CDR3 region has the DNA TGCAGCGGGAGGGGAGACAGGGACACCGGGGAGCTGTTTTTT.

This clone showed up many times. J is TRBJ2-4 and V is TRBV5-8; weak D call: TRBD2 (7 bases). The CDR3 is 14 amino acids. Looked up from germline, CDR1 is SGHTS and CDR2 is YDEGEE. V was shortened by 3 bases and J by 9 bases, with 16 bases between the two germline ends. The DNA of the CDR3 is TGTGCCAGCAGCTGGGCCGGGGGCGGGAGCATTCAGTACTTC. Amino acid sequence: CASSWAGGGSIQYF.

This clone counts as medium-sized. This sequence joins TRBV6-1 and TRBJ1-3; 7 bases line up with TRBD1. CDR3 length equals 14 residues. Trimming cost V 6 bases and J 0 bases; bases outside gene matches: 2. Germline assignment: CDR1 MNHNS and CDR2 SASEGT. CDR3 nucleotide sequence: TGTGCCAGCAGCGGGACAGTCTCTGGAAACACCATATATTTT. Protein: CASSGTVSGNTIYF.

The chain employs TRBV9 and TRBJ2-7; D remains ambiguous. Germline CDR1 SGDLS, CDR2 YYNGEE. CDR3 length: 14 residues. With 0 bases removed from V and 2 bases from J, the gap between germline ends came to 9 bases. CDR3 in DNA: TGTGCCAGCAGCGTAGACGAGTTCCCCTACGAGCAGTACTTC. Translated, it gives CASSVDEFPYEQYF.